The rows below give T cell receptor beta chains drawn from one sample of a study of T cell responses to AZD1222 COVID-19 vaccine. Sequenced by immunoSEQ multiplex PCR; TCRdb stores in-frame clones only, minus some. The repertoire consists of 120,000 or so clones, with roughly 84% occurring once and the leading ten covering about 26%. The source was peripheral blood, collected 28 days after the second AZD1222 dose. Receptors originate from an adult who received the AZD1222 COVID-19 vaccine. The CDR3 runs from the conserved cysteine through the conserved F or W. D genes are given only for firm matches. Rows give clone size only sometimes, using once, few, many, or a class for an expanded clone.

D: NA
size: NA
V: TRBV5-4
J: TRBJ2-6
CDR3: CASSLVGSTGANVLTF
DNA: TGTGCCAGCAGCTTGGTTGGGAGCACTGGGGCCAACGTCCTGACTTTC

D: TRBD1
size: NA
V: TRBV9
J: TRBJ1-1
CDR3: CASSARQGKTEAFF
DNA: TGTGCCAGCAGCGCCAGACAGGGGAAGACTGAAGCTTTCTTT

D: TRBD1
size: NA
V: TRBV6-5
J: TRBJ1-2
CDR3: CASSYRTGTEDYGYTF
DNA: TGTGCCAGCAGTTACCGGACAGGGACTGAGGACTATGGCTACACCTTC

D: NA
size: NA
V: TRBV11-3
J: TRBJ2-3
CDR3: CASSPRTAHTDTQYF
DNA: TGTGCCAGCAGCCCACGGACAGCCCACACAGATACGCAGTATTTT

D: NA
size: NA
V: TRBV9
J: TRBJ1-1
CDR3: CASSVQFNTEAFF
DNA: TGTGCCAGCAGCGTCCAATTCAACACTGAAGCTTTCTTT

D: TRBD1
size: NA
V: TRBV18
J: TRBJ1-1
CDR3: CASGQGGPGTEAFF
DNA: TGTGCCAGCGGTCAGGGGGGACCTGGGACTGAAGCTTTCTTT

D: NA
size: NA
V: TRBV7-2
J: TRBJ1-1
CDR3: CASSLGAGSNTEAFF
DNA: TGTGCCAGCAGCTTGGGGGCAGGGTCGAACACTGAAGCTTTCTTT

D: NA
size: few
V: TRBV20-1
J: TRBJ1-4
CDR3: CSAWTDEKLFF
DNA: TGCAGTGCTTGGACAGATGAAAAACTGTTTTTT

D: TRBD2
size: NA
V: TRBV3-1/TRBV3-2
J: TRBJ2-2
CDR3: CASSQVWRTSGATGELFF
DNA: TGTGCCAGCAGCCAAGTTTGGCGGACTAGCGGGGCCACCGGGGAGCTGTTTTTT

D: NA
size: NA
V: TRBV19
J: TRBJ1-5
CDR3: CASSIPRGAVQPQHF
DNA: TGTGCCAGTAGTATCCCCAGGGGAGCCGTTCAGCCCCAGCATTTT

D: NA
size: NA
V: TRBV20-1
J: TRBJ1-1
CDR3: CSARLGTEAFF
DNA: TGCAGTGCTAGATTGGGCACTGAAGCTTTCTTT

D: NA
size: NA
V: TRBV28
J: TRBJ1-5
CDR3: CASSSVGNQPQHF
DNA: TGTGCCAGCAGTTCGGTTGGAAATCAGCCCCAGCATTTT

D: NA
size: once
V: TRBV7-9
J: TRBJ1-4
CDR3: CASSLGQGEEKLFF
DNA: TGTGCCAGCAGCTTAGGGCAGGGTGAGGAAAAACTGTTTTTT

D: NA
size: NA
V: TRBV27
J: TRBJ1-6
CDR3: CASSLQGLVSPLHF
DNA: TGTGCCAGCAGTTTACAGGGGTTGGTTTCACCCCTCCACTTT

D: NA
size: NA
V: TRBV21-1
J: TRBJ1-1
CDR3: CASSKVERDRDPEAFF
DNA: TGTGCCAGCAGCAAAGTCGAGCGGGACAGGGACCCTGAAGCTTTCTTT

D: TRBD2
size: NA
V: TRBV5-1
J: TRBJ2-3
CDR3: CASSLSSGGVGTDTQYF
DNA: TGCGCCAGCAGCTTGTCTAGCGGGGGGGTTGGCACAGATACGCAGTATTTT

D: NA
size: once
V: TRBV19
J: TRBJ2-1
CDR3: CASSIYSGSNEQFF
DNA: TGTGCCAGTAGTATTTATTCAGGTAGCAATGAGCAGTTCTTC

D: TRBD2
size: NA
V: TRBV7-2
J: TRBJ2-5
CDR3: CASSLNSPHSGETQYF
DNA: TGTGCCAGCAGCCTAAATTCTCCGCATAGCGGGGAGACCCAGTACTTC

D: NA
size: NA
V: TRBV6-2/TRBV6-3
J: TRBJ2-7
CDR3: CASSYSASEYEQYF
DNA: TGTGCCAGCAGTTACTCGGCCAGTGAATACGAGCAGTACTTC

D: NA
size: NA
V: TRBV7-8
J: TRBJ2-5
CDR3: CASNRPGRKETQYF
DNA: TGTGCCAGCAACCGACCCGGGCGGAAAGAGACCCAGTACTTC

D: NA
size: NA
V: TRBV7-2
J: TRBJ2-3
CDR3: CASSLAPDTQYF
DNA: TGTGCCAGCAGCTTAGCCCCGGATACGCAGTATTTT

D: NA
size: NA
V: TRBV30
J: TRBJ1-1
CDR3: CAWSVEAEAFF
DNA: TGTGCCTGGAGTGTAGAAGCTGAAGCTTTCTTT

D: NA
size: NA
V: TRBV3-1/TRBV3-2
J: TRBJ1-6
CDR3: CVSSQDRRDTASNSPLHF
DNA: TGTGTCAGCAGCCAAGATCGTAGAGACACCGCTTCGAATTCACCCCTCCACTTT

D: NA
size: NA
V: TRBV5-1
J: TRBJ1-3
CDR3: CASSLAQGLDTIYF
DNA: TGCGCCAGCAGCTTGGCCCAGGGGCTGGACACCATATATTTT

D: TRBD2
size: NA
V: TRBV7-9
J: TRBJ2-7
CDR3: CASSYPGRGYEQYF
DNA: TGTGCCAGCAGTTATCCAGGGAGGGGTTACGAGCAGTACTTC

D: TRBD1
size: few
V: TRBV19
J: TRBJ2-2
CDR3: CASRRGQVTGELFF
DNA: TGTGCCAGTAGAAGAGGACAGGTCACCGGGGAGCTGTTTTTT

D: NA
size: NA
V: TRBV5-1
J: TRBJ1-2
CDR3: CASSLEGNNGYTF
DNA: TGCGCCAGCAGCCTTGAGGGTAATAATGGCTACACCTTC

D: NA
size: once
V: TRBV3-1/TRBV3-2
J: TRBJ1-1
CDR3: CASSQDPRGLNTEAFF
DNA: TGTGCCAGCAGCCAAGATCCCAGGGGCTTGAACACTGAAGCTTTCTTT

D: NA
size: NA
V: TRBV7-2
J: TRBJ1-3
CDR3: CASSLYPGAGNTIYF
DNA: TGTGCCAGCAGCTTATACCCAGGGGCTGGAAACACCATATATTTT

D: NA
size: NA
V: TRBV7-2
J: TRBJ2-3
CDR3: CASSPTGVNTDTQYF
DNA: TGTGCCAGCAGCCCAACGGGCGTGAACACAGATACGCAGTATTTT

D: NA
size: NA
V: TRBV6-5
J: TRBJ2-7
CDR3: CASSYSPSGEQYF
DNA: TGTGCCAGCAGTTACTCCCCGTCGGGGGAGCAGTACTTC

D: NA
size: NA
V: TRBV7-2
J: TRBJ2-5
CDR3: CASSSSAGQETQYF
DNA: TGTGCCAGCAGCTCGTCGGCAGGTCAAGAGACCCAGTACTTC

D: NA
size: NA
V: TRBV19
J: TRBJ1-5
CDR3: CASSPRQAAGPQHF
DNA: TGTGCCAGTAGTCCTCGGCAGGCCGCAGGGCCCCAGCATTTT

D: NA
size: few
V: TRBV12-3/TRBV12-4
J: TRBJ1-4
CDR3: CASSGGYSEKLFF
DNA: TGTGCCAGCAGTGGCGGGTACAGTGAAAAACTGTTTTTT

D: TRBD1
size: NA
V: TRBV19
J: TRBJ2-1
CDR3: CASSMATGGGNEQFF
DNA: TGTGCCAGTAGTATGGCAACAGGGGGCGGCAATGAGCAGTTCTTC

D: NA
size: NA
V: TRBV21-1
J: TRBJ2-7
CDR3: CASSKGPTGWGYEQYF
DNA: TGTGCCAGCAGCAAAGGTCCGACGGGGTGGGGATACGAGCAGTACTTC

D: TRBD1
size: NA
V: TRBV3-1/TRBV3-2
J: TRBJ2-6
CDR3: CASSLWAGGANVLTF
DNA: TGTGCCAGCAGCCTGTGGGCAGGGGGAGCCAACGTCCTGACTTTC

D: NA
size: NA
V: TRBV7-8
J: TRBJ1-1
CDR3: CASSSPGRTRGAFF
DNA: TGTGCCAGCAGCTCCCCGGGAAGGACTCGGGGAGCTTTCTTT

D: NA
size: NA
V: TRBV27
J: TRBJ2-5
CDR3: CASSLLGLQETQYF
DNA: TGTGCCAGCAGTTTATTGGGACTTCAAGAGACCCAGTACTTC

D: NA
size: NA
V: TRBV7-2
J: TRBJ2-1
CDR3: CASSSAPAGYNEQFF
DNA: TGTGCCAGCAGCTCCGCCCCTGCCGGCTACAATGAGCAGTTCTTC

D: NA
size: NA
V: TRBV7-8
J: TRBJ1-4
CDR3: CASSLVGNTNEKLFF
DNA: TGTGCCAGCAGCTTAGTAGGAAATACTAATGAAAAACTGTTTTTT

D: NA
size: NA
V: TRBV4-3
J: TRBJ2-5
CDR3: CASSQGQRDETQYF
DNA: TGCGCCAGCAGCCAAGGGCAACGGGATGAGACCCAGTACTTC

D: NA
size: once
V: TRBV7-2
J: TRBJ2-7
CDR3: CASSRAPSSYEQYF
DNA: TGTGCCAGCAGCAGAGCCCCTAGCTCCTACGAGCAGTACTTC

D: TRBD1
size: NA
V: TRBV28
J: TRBJ1-2
CDR3: CASSPIRGQGGYGYTF
DNA: TGTGCCAGCAGTCCAATCCGCGGACAGGGAGGCTATGGCTACACCTTC

D: TRBD1
size: NA
V: TRBV7-3
J: TRBJ2-3
CDR3: CASSLVGGQLDTQYF
DNA: TGTGCCAGCAGCTTAGTTGGGGGACAGCTAGATACGCAGTATTTT

D: NA
size: NA
V: TRBV28
J: TRBJ1-5
CDR3: CASSLIYVSNQPQHF
DNA: TGTGCCAGCAGTTTAATTTATGTTAGCAATCAGCCCCAGCATTTT

D: NA
size: NA
V: TRBV6-5
J: TRBJ2-1
CDR3: CASTRGAVSYNEQFF
DNA: TGTGCCAGCACCAGGGGCGCAGTCTCCTACAATGAGCAGTTCTTC

D: NA
size: NA
V: TRBV28
J: TRBJ1-3
CDR3: CASSPLPGAGNTIYF
DNA: TGTGCCAGCAGTCCCCTCCCGGGTGCCGGAAACACCATATATTTT

D: TRBD2
size: NA
V: TRBV28
J: TRBJ2-5
CDR3: CASSGRSGTKETQYF
DNA: TGTGCCAGCAGTGGTCGTAGCGGGACTAAGGAGACCCAGTACTTC

D: TRBD1
size: few
V: TRBV6-5
J: TRBJ2-7
CDR3: CASSYSAAAGGYEQYF
DNA: TGTGCCAGCAGTTACTCGGCTGCGGCAGGGGGCTACGAGCAGTACTTC

D: TRBD1
size: NA
V: TRBV10-3
J: TRBJ1-2
CDR3: CAISATGEGGYTF
DNA: TGTGCCATCAGTGCTACAGGGGAAGGCGGCTACACCTTC

D: NA
size: once
V: TRBV7-2
J: TRBJ2-7
CDR3: CASSPKGGGGLEQYF
DNA: TGTGCCAGCAGCCCAAAAGGGGGCGGGGGCCTCGAGCAGTACTTC